Described below is a single T cell receptor (beta chain) sequence and its context. Its specificity is not known. This record comes from a study of cytomegalovirus exposure and HLA in healthy donors. The CDR3 contains 16 residues. V was clipped by 0 bases and J by 8 bases, with 19 bases between them. Germline CDR1 is MDHEN and CDR2 is SYDVKM. Use of 60 Vbeta and 13 Jbeta primers characterized the PCR. Profiling relied on immunoSEQ multiplex PCR, and the TCRdb table lists in-frame clones only, not all of them. The table shows 150,000 to 200,000 clones, with about 80% occurring only once. The study's findings and limits: The majority of TCR sequences were rare, yet some public TCRs appeared in many donors. Indistinguishable V segments such as TRBV6-2 and TRBV6-3 were excluded. Most TCR beta V segments were productive about 90% or about 30% of the time in an earlier analysis.

V usage is TRBV28 and J usage is TRBJ1-2, with D possibly being TRBD1 (6 bases). Source material: PBMCs. This TCR was recovered from a man between 40 and 49 years old in good health and CMV-seronegative. The CDR3 sequence is CASSLWAGVSVIGYTF. The CDR3 DNA sequence: TGTGCCAGCAGTTTATGGGCAGGGGTTTCGGTTATCGGCTACACCTTC.